This T cell receptor (beta chain) was recorded in a study of blood T cells in healthy people across ages. A sample-barcoded 5' primer and a J-beta primer mix were used in a second PCR of roughly 6 to 11 cycles. Each cDNA molecule was tagged by a template-switch adaptor with 12 random nucleotides. One entry per CDR3 protein, called by TCRdb with MiXCR from the 5' RACE reads. The sample lists 1.5 million to 1.8 million distinct CDR3 sequences; approximately 43% were seen once. The study drew donors from healthy Caucasian individuals in Russia aged about 6 to 95. Study observations and caveats: The study lacked donor CMV status, which possibly confounded expanded clonotype changes. Both naive CD4+ cell counts and diversity were greater in long-lived donors than in aged donors.

A word on this clonotype: What it binds is not known.

Germline loops: CDR1 MNHEY, CDR2 SMNVEV (reference sequence). This CDR3 has 15 residues. The chain combines TRBV27 with TRBJ2-5; no firm D call. The end of the DNA is better explained by TRBJ2-7, so the J call may be wrong. The sequenced sample was blood. This TCR was recovered from a woman aged 18-30 years in good health. CDR3 in DNA: TGTGCCAGCAGTTTATCCCTCTGGGGAACCTACGAGCAGTACTTC. Its translation is CASSLSLWGTYEQYF.